A single T cell receptor (beta chain) is shown here with its context. The target antigen is unknown. Data came from immunoSEQ multiplex PCR; TCRdb stores just in-frame clones and leaves some out. The sample contains about 88,000 clones, 91% of which appear only once. The record originates from a study of graft-versus-host responses after intestinal transplantation. Study as a whole: Multivisceral, liver-intestinal, or isolated intestinal transplants were received by the recipients.

Study-level points and caveats: Patients who carried graft-donor T cell macrochimerism also had high graft-versus-host to host-versus-graft clonal ratios in their allografts. Analysis identified GvH clones in recipient marrow, with some appearing first in ileum or blood.

Sequencing used unstimulated CD4+ T cells sorted from spleen or lymph node cells, obtained before transplant. The receptor was isolated from a human donor who was the organ donor for an intestinal transplant.

CDR3 DNA: TGTGCCAGCAGTTACTCGAGGGAGGCCACTGAAGCTTTCTTT. Amino acid sequence: CASSYSREATEAFF. The rearrangement uses TRBV6-5 and TRBJ1-1; D not certain. CDR1 and CDR2 from the germline V gene are MNHEY and SVGAGI. The CDR3 extends over 14 amino acids. Trimming left V 0 bases short and J 4 bases short, with 9 bases between.